These 18 T cell receptor beta chains were sequenced from one sample in a study of OX40 agonist ivuxolimab in advanced cancers. Measured with immunoSEQ multiplex PCR; TCRdb has only the in-frame clones, and not every one. The sample has tens of thousands of clones, 91% seen once; the top ten hold approximately 2.2%. This specimen consisted of CD4+ or CD8+ T cells sorted from blood, obtained in a trial of the OX40 agonist ivuxolimab. The origin of the receptors is an adult with an advanced solid tumor such as melanoma, head and neck, liver or kidney cancer.

On this clone itself: Sequence at one end of the junction differs from germline and may be a read error. V gene TRBV28 combines with J gene TRBJ1-1; the D gene is possibly TRBD1 (6 bases). CDR1 and CDR2 from the germline V gene are MDHEN and SYDVKM. The CDR3 extends over 15 amino acids. The CDR3, as DNA: TGTGCCAGCAGCCGCCAGGGGAAGGGGAACCCTGAAGCTTTCTTT. This codes for CASSRQGKGNPEAFF.

This clone was picked up one time. The chain links TRBV15 to TRBJ2-7, with no clear D. This CDR3 has 13 residues. V was cut by 5 bases and J by 6 bases, with 14 bases left in between. The germline gives CDR1 LNHNV, CDR2 YYDKDF (reference sequence). In DNA form, the CDR3 reads TGTGCCACCAGCGGTGATCCGTGGGCCGAGCAGTACTTC. Its protein product is CATSGDPWAEQYF.

The rearrangement uses TRBV7-9 and TRBJ1-1; D ambiguous. With 1 base removed from V and 13 bases from J, the gap between germline ends came to 16 bases. The CDR3 contains 13 residues. Germline V gene lookup returns CDR1 SEHNR and CDR2 FQNEAQ (reference sequence). As DNA, the CDR3 is TGTGCCAGCAGCTTAGATTTGGACCGCCCTTATTTCTTT. Encoded protein: CASSLDLDRPYFF.

This chain connects TRBV7-9 to TRBJ2-1; weak D call: TRBD2 (5 bases). The V and J ends lost 1 base and 13 bases respectively, with 14 bases between them. CDR3 length equals 13 residues. In germline, CDR1 is SEHNR, CDR2 FQNEAQ (reference sequence). The CDR3 protein is CASSLGAGGSQFF. The CDR3 DNA reads TGTGCCAGCAGCTTAGGTGCGGGCGGCTCTCAGTTCTTC.

Regarding this clone: It is likely a read error, because the conserved phenylalanine at the end of the CDR3 is missing. The genes are TRBV18 and TRBJ2-7; the D call may be TRBD1 or TRBD2 (5 bases each). The germline gives CDR1 KGHSH, CDR2 LQKENI. V lost 3 bases, J lost 6 bases, and 15 bases lay in between. The CDR3 runs to 14 residues. Written as DNA, the CDR3 is TGTGCCAGCTCACCGCCAGGGACCCTATCCGAGCAGTACTCC. Encoded protein: CASSPPGTLSEQYS.

This clone was detected only a few times. This chain uses TRBV10-3 with TRBJ2-7; D unresolved. CDR3 length equals 12 residues. The germline CDR1 and CDR2 sequences are ENHRY and SYGVKD. Trimming took off 5 bases at V and 6 bases at J, with 11 bases between the two ends. The CDR3 loop is CAISPAVGEQYF. CDR3 coding DNA: TGTGCCATCAGTCCCGCGGTCGGCGAGCAGTACTTC.

The chain links TRBV7-2 to TRBJ2-2, with unresolved D. The length of the CDR3 is 16 residues. The V end lost 3 bases, the J end lost 0 bases, and 11 bases lay between the germline ends. CDR1 is SGHTA and CDR2 is FQGNSA in the germline V gene. CDR3 nucleotides: TGTGCCAGCAGCTTGGGCCCCGACACGAACACCGGGGAGCTGTTTTTT. It is translated as CASSLGPDTNTGELFF. The whole variable domain, remainder taken from reference TRBV7-2 and TRBJ2-2, is GAGVSQSPSNKVTEKGKDVELRCDPISGHTALYWYRQSLGQGLEFLIYFQGNSAPDKSGLPSDRFSAERTGGSVSTLTIQRTQQEDSAVYLCASSLGPDTNTGELFFGEGSRLTVL.

The CDR3 DNA reads TGCGCCAGCAGCCACGGGGGCTACAATGAGCAGTTCTTC. This sequence encodes CASSHGGYNEQFF. The chain combines TRBV5-1 with TRBJ2-1, with TRBD2 as a possible D gene (6 bases). The germline V and J ends were trimmed by 4 bases and 3 bases, with 8 bases remaining between them. This CDR3 has 13 residues. CDR1 is SGHRS and CDR2 is YFSETQ in the germline V gene.

This chain joins TRBV28 and TRBJ2-7; no firm D call. From germline, CDR1 is MDHEN and CDR2 SYDVKM. Trimming left V 6 bases short and J 5 bases short, with 11 bases between. The CDR3 is 12 residues long. CDR3 DNA: TGTGCCAGCAGGCTTCTCCCCCACGAGCAGTACTTC. Amino acid sequence: CASRLLPHEQYF.

CDR3 nucleotide sequence: TGTGCCAGCAGTTACGGAAGGACATCCGGAACCTACGAGCAGTACTTC. Amino acid sequence: CASSYGRTSGTYEQYF. This chain links TRBV6-5 with TRBJ2-7; D perhaps matches TRBD1 (5 bases). The germline CDR1 and CDR2 sequences are MNHEY and SVGAGI. This CDR3 has 16 amino acids. V was shortened by 2 bases and J by 2 bases, with 16 bases between the two germline ends.

Comments on this clone: Germline is not matched at one junction end, which may reflect a read error. The V and J genes are TRBV2 and TRBJ2-7; TRBD1 is a possible D gene (5 bases). This CDR3 contains 13 residues. Germline values: CDR1 SNHLY, CDR2 FYNNEI. The chain's CDR3 is CASSEEVRAKPCF. As DNA, the CDR3 is TGTGCCAGCAGTGAAGAGGTCAGGGCCAAGCCATGCTTC.

This chain connects TRBV19 to TRBJ1-2; 9 bases align to TRBD1. This CDR3 is 17 amino acids long. The trim removed 0 bases at V and 8 bases at J, leaving 13 bases unmatched. The V gene's germline CDR1 is LNHDA and CDR2 SQIVND (reference sequence). The CDR3 spells CASSIDLSAGQGNGYTF. The CDR3 DNA follows: TGTGCCAGTAGTATAGACCTCTCCGCCGGACAGGGGAACGGCTACACCTTC.

V and J are TRBV10-1 and TRBJ2-1; D unclear. V lost 8 bases and J lost 2, with 16 bases in between. CDR3 length equals 15 residues. From germline, CDR1 is WNHNN and CDR2 SYGVQD (reference sequence). CDR3 nucleotide sequence: TGCGCCAGCTCTAGGGCCGACGCGCCCTACAATGAGCAGTTCTTC. Translation: CASSRADAPYNEQFF.

The CDR3 sequence: CASSSGTSVYEQYF. DNA for the CDR3: TGTGCCAGCAGTTCCGGGACTAGCGTGTACGAGCAGTACTTC. The chain recombines TRBV28 with TRBJ2-7; 10 bases are a match to TRBD2. Germline values: CDR1 MDHEN, CDR2 SYDVKM. The CDR3 extends over 14 amino acids. The ends lost 4 bases at V and 4 bases at J; junction bases unmatched: 4.

This chain connects TRBV19 to TRBJ1-2, with D unresolved. Trimming took off 10 bases at V and 0 bases at J, with 12 bases between the two ends. From germline, CDR1 is LNHDA and CDR2 SQIVND (reference sequence). The CDR3 loop spans 13 amino acids. This CDR3 is CATGSHANYGYTF. CDR3 nucleotides: TGTGCCACCGGGTCTCATGCTAACTATGGCTACACCTTC.

The V and J genes are TRBV11-2 and TRBJ2-7; 14 positions match TRBD2. The germline gives CDR1 SGHAT, CDR2 FQNNGV. V shed 5 bases and J 6 bases; nucleotides not matched to a gene: 12. There are 17 residues in the CDR3. CDR3 coding DNA: TGTGCCAGCAGCCCGTTACCGGGACTAGCGGGAGTAAGCGAGCAGTACTTC. Amino acids: CASSPLPGLAGVSEQYF.

V and J are TRBV5-1 and TRBJ1-2, with a weak D call TRBD1 (5 bases). The germline V and J ends were trimmed by 4 bases and 7 bases, with 17 bases remaining between them. Germline V gives CDR1 SGHRS, CDR2 YFSETQ. The CDR3 sequence is 14 residues long. This CDR3 reads CASSPQHRQSGYTF. DNA of the CDR3: TGCGCCAGCAGCCCCCAACATCGACAGAGTGGCTACACCTTC.

This clone was counted only a few times. The rearrangement uses TRBV27 and TRBJ2-1, with 7 bases fitting TRBD2. V lost 0 bases to trimming and J lost 8 bases; unmatched junction nucleotides: 4. The CDR3 is 14 amino acids. Germline V gene sequence: CDR1 MNHEY, CDR2 SMNVEV (reference sequence). The CDR3 DNA reads as TGTGCCAGCAGTTTATCGGCGGGAGTAGATGAGCAGTTCTTC. Encoded protein: CASSLSAGVDEQFF.